The 21 T cell receptor beta chains listed next were all sequenced from one sample in a study of T cell responses to AZD1222 COVID-19 vaccine. Clones were sequenced by immunoSEQ multiplex PCR, and TCRdb holds only the in-frame ones, with some missing. The sample yields around 160,000 clones, 91% seen once. The input for sequencing was peripheral blood, taken on day 0 of AZD1222 vaccination. Source of these receptors: an adult in good health.

The chain carries TRBV5-1 and TRBJ1-4; 8 bases align to TRBD1. The germline CDR1 and CDR2 sequences are SGHRS and YFSETQ. The J segment lost 7 bases and the V segment lost 4 bases, leaving 9 bases of the junction unmatched. The CDR3 is made up of 15 amino acids. The CDR3 region has the DNA TGCGCCAGCAGCATGGACAGGGAGAAGGGTGAAAAACTGTTTTTT. It encodes CASSMDREKGEKLFF.

This clone was seen repeatedly, ten times or more. The rearrangement uses TRBV6-5 and TRBJ1-1; 7 positions match TRBD1. The CDR3 consists of 14 residues. Germline CDR1 is MNHEY and CDR2 is SVGAGI. V shed 5 bases, J shed 5 bases, and the junction held 8 bases outside the gene matches. The CDR3 spells CASSNTGEATEAFF. The CDR3 DNA follows: TGTGCCAGCAGTAACACAGGGGAGGCAACTGAAGCTTTCTTT.

This sequence joins TRBV2 and TRBJ2-7; unclear D gene. Between the trimmed V and J ends, which lost 2 bases and 1 base, there was a span of 15 bases. The CDR3 covers 16 residues. The germline V gene has CDR1 SNHLY and CDR2 FYNNEI. Here the CDR3 DNA reads TGTGCCAGCAGTGAATTTCCGACCCGTAGTTCCTACGAGCAGTACTTC. The encoded protein is CASSEFPTRSSYEQYF.

The chain recombines TRBV7-9 with TRBJ2-1; 13 bases align to TRBD2. With 6 bases clipped from V and 5 bases from J, the junction kept 7 bases outside the gene matches. The CDR3 loop spans 16 amino acids. Germline CDR1 is SEHNR and CDR2 is FQNEAQ (reference sequence). CDR3 DNA: TGTGCCAGCAGAATCCTGGGACTAGCGGGAAACAATGAGCAGTTCTTC. It specifies CASRILGLAGNNEQFF.

The chain uses TRBV11-3 and TRBJ2-1; the D gene is possibly TRBD1 (5 bases). V was pared by 1 base and J by 10 bases, with 14 bases between. Germline CDR1 reads SGHNT; CDR2 reads YENEEA. This CDR3 spans 14 amino acids. CDR3: CASSLGTSKGEQFF. CDR3 nucleotide sequence: TGTGCCAGCAGCTTAGGCACGTCGAAGGGGGAGCAGTTCTTC.

The chain joins TRBV24-1 to TRBJ2-5; perhaps TRBD1 as D (7 bases). V was clipped by 4 bases and J by 5 bases, with 16 bases between them. The CDR3 is made up of 15 amino acids. CDR1 and CDR2 from the germline V gene are KGHDR and SFDVKD. The CDR3 DNA reads TGTGCCACCAGTGACCCAACAGGGGCGGGGGAGACCCAGTACTTC. Translated, it gives CATSDPTGAGETQYF.

V usage is TRBV6-2 or TRBV6-3 and J usage is TRBJ2-7; tentative D call: TRBD2 (6 bases). Between the trimmed V and J ends, which lost 5 bases and 1 base, there was a span of 9 bases. The CDR3 is 13 residues long. Germline values: CDR1 MNHEY, CDR2 SVGEGT. CDR3 in DNA: TGTGCCAGCAGTGGGGGACTGTCCTACGAGCAGTACTTC. This translates into CASSGGLSYEQYF.

CDR3 coding DNA: TGCGCCAGCAGCCCAAACCTATTCGGGCTCGGGGCGCGCAATCAGCCCCAGCATTTT. Its protein is CASSPNLFGLGARNQPQHF. V gene TRBV4-1 combines with J gene TRBJ1-5; a weak D match, TRBD1 (5 bases). Per germline, CDR1 MGHRA and CDR2 YSYEKL. With 4 bases removed from V and 2 bases from J, the gap between germline ends came to 24 bases. This CDR3 has 19 amino acids.

The rearrangement links TRBV9 to TRBJ2-2, with TRBD2 matching 7 bases. Germline CDR1 and CDR2: SGDLS and YYNGEE. The V segment lost 0 bases and the J segment 4 bases; nucleotides outside the gene matches: 3. The CDR3 contains 15 residues. CDR3: CASSVGDYRTGELFF. CDR3 nucleotide sequence: TGTGCCAGCAGCGTAGGGGACTACCGCACCGGGGAGCTGTTTTTT. Full variable domain (missing parts from reference TRBV9 and TRBJ2-2): DSGVTQTPKHLITATGQRVTLRCSPRSGDLSVYWYQQSLDQGLQFLIQYYNGEERAKGNILERFSAQQFPDLHSELNLSSLELGDSALYFCASSVGDYRTGELFFGEGSRLTVL.

The V call is TRBV2, the J call TRBJ1-1; D uncertain. Trimming took off 11 bases at V and 3 bases at J, with 10 bases between the two ends. The CDR3 is 11 residues long. Germline lookup yields CDR1 SNHLY and CDR2 FYNNEI. CDR3 sequence (DNA): TGTGCCGGCCGTCCCGACACTGAAGCTTTCTTT. Translation gives CAGRPDTEAFF.

The V and J genes are TRBV18 and TRBJ2-5; D remains unclear. Germline CDR1 and CDR2: KGHSH and LQKENI. V was shortened by 4 bases and J by 2 bases, with 2 bases between the two germline ends. The CDR3 covers 11 residues. The CDR3 here is CASSQQETQYF. The CDR3 bases are TGTGCCAGCTCACAGCAAGAGACCCAGTACTTC. The entire variable domain, with the rest obtained from reference TRBV18 and TRBJ2-5, is as follows: NAGVMQNPRHLVRRRGQEARLRCSPMKGHSHVYWYRQLPEEGLKFMVYLQKENIIDESGMPKERFSAEFPKEGPSILRIQQVVRGDSAAYFCASSQQETQYFGPGTRLLVL.

V is TRBV5-1 and J is TRBJ1-2; 7 positions match TRBD1. The V and J ends lost 0 bases and 7 bases, in that order; junction bases with no gene match: 3. The germline CDR1 and CDR2 sequences are SGHRS and YFSETQ. The CDR3 totals 13 residues. CDR3 in DNA: TGCGCCAGCAGCTTGGGACAGGGAAGTGGCTACACCTTC. This sequence encodes CASSLGQGSGYTF.

This clone was seen just once. In DNA, the CDR3 is TGCGCCAGCAGTTCCCAGGGCACTGAAGCTTTCTTT. It yields the protein CASSSQGTEAFF. This chain joins TRBV5-1 and TRBJ1-1, with a weak D call TRBD1 (5 bases). Germline V gene lookup returns CDR1 SGHRS and CDR2 YFSETQ. V was cut by 5 bases and J by 4 bases, with 9 bases left in between. This CDR3 comprises 12 residues.

V gene TRBV4-3 combines with J gene TRBJ2-3; 7 positions match TRBD2. The junction had 10 bases not matched to a gene; V was cut back by 5 bases and J by 2 bases. The CDR3 runs 16 residues. Per the germline V gene, CDR1 is LGHNA and CDR2 is YSLEER. CDR3 DNA: TGCGCCAGCAGCGGCCGGTCGGGGGGTGTCACAGATACGCAGTATTTT. This translates into CASSGRSGGVTDTQYF.

V usage is TRBV28 and J usage is TRBJ1-6; 10 positions agree with TRBD1. The germline V gene encodes CDR1 MDHEN and CDR2 SYDVKM. J was trimmed by 7 bases and V by 2 bases; bases with no gene match: 8. The CDR3 totals 17 residues. For the CDR3, the DNA is TGTGCCAGCAGTTTAATTATCGGGACAGGGGTGAATTCACCCCTCCACTTT. This sequence encodes CASSLIIGTGVNSPLHF. Full variable domain (outside the CDR3, taken from reference TRBV28 and TRBJ1-6): DVKVTQSSRYLVKRTGEKVFLECVQDMDHENMFWYRQDPGLGLRLIYFSYDVKMKEKGDIPEGYSVSREKKERFSLILESASTNQTSMYLCASSLIIGTGVNSPLHFGNGTRLTVT.

This clone was seen once. The V and J genes are TRBV2 and TRBJ2-7; D is ambiguous. The V gene lost 4 bases and the J gene lost 6 bases, with 7 bases spanning the gap. Germline-derived CDR1 and CDR2 are SNHLY and FYNNEI. The CDR3 sequence is 11 residues long. CDR3 bases: TGTGCCAGCAGTGTGGTGGCCGAGCAGTACTTC. It translates to CASSVVAEQYF.

The genes are TRBV19 and TRBJ2-3; 12 bases are shared with TRBD2. The CDR3 has 16 residues. The germline V gene has CDR1 LNHDA and CDR2 SQIVND (reference sequence). V was pared by 5 bases and J by 1 base, with 4 bases of the junction left unmatched. The CDR3 bases are TGTGCCAGTAGTGTCGGACTAGCGGGGCGCACAGATACGCAGTATTTT. Translating gives CASSVGLAGRTDTQYF.

V gene TRBV9 combines with J gene TRBJ1-1; 12 bases match TRBD1. The CDR3 covers 15 residues. Germline V gene sequence: CDR1 SGDLS, CDR2 YYNGEE. Trimming removed 3 bases from V and 6 bases from J; junction bases left unmatched: 6. The CDR3 nucleotides read TGTGCCAGCAGCGGGTCAGGGACAGGGGGCTCTGAAGCTTTCTTT. Its protein is CASSGSGTGGSEAFF.

The chain links TRBV2 to TRBJ1-2, with TRBD1 identical over 9 bases. Germline CDR1 SNHLY, CDR2 FYNNEI. V lost 5 bases, J lost 7 bases, and 5 bases stayed unmatched. The CDR3 sequence is 13 residues long. Here the CDR3 DNA reads TGTGCCAGCAGTCAGGACAGGGGATCTGGCTACACCTTC. Translating gives CASSQDRGSGYTF.

In the case of this clone: The identical CDR3 is also encoded by other nucleotide sequences in the sample. V gene TRBV6-2 or TRBV6-3 combines with J gene TRBJ2-1; D is possibly TRBD1 (6 bases). CDR3 length equals 15 residues. CDR1 MNHEY and CDR2 SVGEGT come from the germline V gene. The V and J ends lost 3 bases and 3 bases respectively, with 12 bases between them. The CDR3 region is CASSYSGAVYNEQFF. DNA for the CDR3: TGTGCCAGCAGTTATTCAGGGGCAGTCTACAATGAGCAGTTCTTC.

The chain carries TRBV9 and TRBJ2-3, with 12 bases identical to TRBD2. From germline, CDR1 is SGDLS and CDR2 YYNGEE. J gave up 2 bases and V 3 bases, and 4 bases lay outside the gene matches. This CDR3 has 16 residues. The CDR3 spells CASSEGTSGYTDTQYF. CDR3 nucleotide sequence: TGTGCCAGCAGCGAGGGGACTAGCGGGTACACAGATACGCAGTATTTT.